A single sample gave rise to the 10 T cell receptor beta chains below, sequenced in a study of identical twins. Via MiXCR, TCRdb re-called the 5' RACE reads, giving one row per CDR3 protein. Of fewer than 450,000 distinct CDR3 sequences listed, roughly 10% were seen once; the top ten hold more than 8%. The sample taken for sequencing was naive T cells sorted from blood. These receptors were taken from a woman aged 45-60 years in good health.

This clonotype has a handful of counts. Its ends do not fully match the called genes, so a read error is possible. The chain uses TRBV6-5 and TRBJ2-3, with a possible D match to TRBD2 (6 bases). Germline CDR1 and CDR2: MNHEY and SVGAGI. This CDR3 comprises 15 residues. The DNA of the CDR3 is TGTGCCAGCAGTTACTTGCGGGGAGGCACGGATACGCAGTATTTT. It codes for CASSYLRGGTDTQYF.

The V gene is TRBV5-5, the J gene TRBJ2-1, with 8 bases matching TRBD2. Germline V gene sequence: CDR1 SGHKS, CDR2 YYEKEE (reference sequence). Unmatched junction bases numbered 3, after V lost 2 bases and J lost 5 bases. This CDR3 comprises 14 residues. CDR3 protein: CASSLRGLDNEQFF. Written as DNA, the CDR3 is TGTGCCAGCAGCTTACGGGGACTAGACAATGAGCAGTTCTTC.

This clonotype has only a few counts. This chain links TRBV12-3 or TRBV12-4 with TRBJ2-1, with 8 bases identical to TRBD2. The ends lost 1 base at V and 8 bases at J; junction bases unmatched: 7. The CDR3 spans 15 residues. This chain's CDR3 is CASSLGGPGRDEQFF. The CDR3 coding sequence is TGTGCCAGCAGTTTAGGGGGACCCGGGAGGGATGAGCAGTTCTTC.

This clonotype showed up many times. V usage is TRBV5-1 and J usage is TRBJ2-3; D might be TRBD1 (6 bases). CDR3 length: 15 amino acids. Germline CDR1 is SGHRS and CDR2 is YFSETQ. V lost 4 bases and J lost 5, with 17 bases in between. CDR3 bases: TGCGCCAGCAGCCAAGACAGGCCTCGGGGAGATACGCAGTATTTT. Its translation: CASSQDRPRGDTQYF.

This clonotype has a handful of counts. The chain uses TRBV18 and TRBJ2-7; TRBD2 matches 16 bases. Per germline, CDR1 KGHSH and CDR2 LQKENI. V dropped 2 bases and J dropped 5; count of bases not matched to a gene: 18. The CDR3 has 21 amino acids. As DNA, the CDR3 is TGTGCCAGCTCACCATTCTCCGGGACTAGCGGGAGGGCCGGAGTTTTGGACGAGCAGTACTTC. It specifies CASSPFSGTSGRAGVLDEQYF.

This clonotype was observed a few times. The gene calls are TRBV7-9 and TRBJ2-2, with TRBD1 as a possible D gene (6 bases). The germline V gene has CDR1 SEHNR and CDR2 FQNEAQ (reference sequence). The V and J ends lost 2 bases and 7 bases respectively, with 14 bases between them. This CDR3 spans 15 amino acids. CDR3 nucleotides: TGTGCCAGCAGCTTAACGATACAGGGTCACGGGGAGCTGTTTTTT. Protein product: CASSLTIQGHGELFF.

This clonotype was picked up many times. Written as DNA, the CDR3 is TGCGCCAGCAGCCCTGTGGGGGGGGCTCAGGTAGTCCATGGCTACACCTTC. It is translated as CASSPVGGAQVVHGYTF. V usage is TRBV5-1 and J usage is TRBJ1-2, with D possibly TRBD1 on 6 matching bases. The germline V gene encodes CDR1 SGHRS and CDR2 YFSETQ. This CDR3 spans 17 amino acids. Trimming pared 4 bases from V and 6 bases from J, leaving 25 bases between.

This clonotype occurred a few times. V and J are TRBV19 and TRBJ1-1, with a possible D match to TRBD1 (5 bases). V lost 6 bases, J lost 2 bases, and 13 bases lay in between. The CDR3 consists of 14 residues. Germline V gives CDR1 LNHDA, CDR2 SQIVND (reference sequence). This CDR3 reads CASRSGGVNTEAFF. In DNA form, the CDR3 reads TGTGCCAGTAGATCGGGGGGAGTAAACACTGAAGCTTTCTTT.

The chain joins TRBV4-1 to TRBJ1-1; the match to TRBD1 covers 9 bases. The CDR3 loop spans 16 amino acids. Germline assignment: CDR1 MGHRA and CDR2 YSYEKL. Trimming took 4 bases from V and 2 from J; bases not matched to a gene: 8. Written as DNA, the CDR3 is TGCGCCAGCAGCCCTCCCGGGACAGGGTATAACACTGAAGCTTTCTTT. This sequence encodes CASSPPGTGYNTEAFF.

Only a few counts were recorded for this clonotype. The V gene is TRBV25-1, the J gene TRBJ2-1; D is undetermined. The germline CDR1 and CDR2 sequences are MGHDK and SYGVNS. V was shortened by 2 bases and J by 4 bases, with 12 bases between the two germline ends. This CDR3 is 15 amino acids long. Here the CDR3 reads CASSEDLLSYNEQFF. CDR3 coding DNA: TGTGCCAGCAGTGAAGATTTATTGAGTTACAATGAGCAGTTCTTC.